This TCR beta chain originates from a study of cytomegalovirus exposure and HLA in healthy donors. Across the study: As an earlier analysis found, 150 million to 200 million T cells yielded approximately 100 million unique TCR beta sequences.

This clone was found a few times. CDR1 and CDR2 (germline): LNHDA, SQIVND (reference sequence). The CDR3 spans 17 residues. Trimming took off 4 bases at V and 0 bases at J, with 19 bases between the two ends. The study ran its PCR with 60 Vbeta and 13 Jbeta primers. In the original analysis: Some 80 million unique TCR beta chains, 9 million to 11 million shared, were counted in a later analysis. The assay was immunoSEQ multiplex PCR, and TCRdb's table has in-frame clones only and misses some. Clone size and the V and J calls come from that table; the DNA yielded D and trimming. This sample has approximately 130,000 clones, with approximately 10% found just once.

V is TRBV19 and J is TRBJ2-7; D is possibly TRBD1 (6 bases). The clonotype comes from a woman aged 40 to 50 in good health and CMV-seropositive. Sequencing input: PBMCs. In nucleotides, the CDR3 is TGTGCCAGTAGTACGGTCCTCGGCCAGGGGAGCTCCTACGAGCAGTACTTC. It yields the protein CASSTVLGQGSSYEQYF.